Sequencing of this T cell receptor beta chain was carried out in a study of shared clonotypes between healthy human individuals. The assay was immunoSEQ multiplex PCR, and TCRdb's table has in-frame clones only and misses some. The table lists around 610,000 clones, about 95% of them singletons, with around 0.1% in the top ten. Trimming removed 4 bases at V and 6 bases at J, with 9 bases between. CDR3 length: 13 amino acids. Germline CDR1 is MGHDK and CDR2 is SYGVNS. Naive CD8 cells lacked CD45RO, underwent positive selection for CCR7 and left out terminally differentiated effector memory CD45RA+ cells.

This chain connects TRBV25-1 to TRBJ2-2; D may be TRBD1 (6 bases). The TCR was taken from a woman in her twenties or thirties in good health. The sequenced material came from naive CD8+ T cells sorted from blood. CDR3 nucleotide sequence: TGTGCCAGCAGTGTTACAGGGTCCGGGGAGCTGTTTTTT. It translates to CASSVTGSGELFF.